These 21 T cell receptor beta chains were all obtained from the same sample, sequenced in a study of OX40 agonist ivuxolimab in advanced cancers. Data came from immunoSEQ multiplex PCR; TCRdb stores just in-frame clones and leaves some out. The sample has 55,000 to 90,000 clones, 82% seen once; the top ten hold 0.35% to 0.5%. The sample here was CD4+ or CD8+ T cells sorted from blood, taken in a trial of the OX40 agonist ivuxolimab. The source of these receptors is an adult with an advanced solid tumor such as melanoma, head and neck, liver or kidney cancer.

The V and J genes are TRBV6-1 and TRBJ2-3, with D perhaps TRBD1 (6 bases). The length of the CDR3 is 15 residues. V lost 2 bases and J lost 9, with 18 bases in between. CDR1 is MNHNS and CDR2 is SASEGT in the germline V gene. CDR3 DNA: TGTGCCAGCAGTGAACCAGGGGCTGGGGCCCAAACGCAGTATTTT. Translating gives CASSEPGAGAQTQYF.

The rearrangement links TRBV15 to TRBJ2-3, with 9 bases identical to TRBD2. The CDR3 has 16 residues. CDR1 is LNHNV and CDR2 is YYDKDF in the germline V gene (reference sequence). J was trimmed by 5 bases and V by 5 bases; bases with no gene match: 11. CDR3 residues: CATSSRAGGPVDTQYF. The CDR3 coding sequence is TGTGCCACCAGCTCCCGGGCGGGAGGGCCCGTAGATACGCAGTATTTT. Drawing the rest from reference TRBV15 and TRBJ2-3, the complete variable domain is DAMVIQNPRYQVTQFGKPVTLSCSQTLNHNVMYWYQQKSSQAPKLLFHYYDKDFNNEADTPDNFQSRRPNTSFCFLDIRSPGLGDTAMYLCATSSRAGGPVDTQYFGPGTRLTVL.

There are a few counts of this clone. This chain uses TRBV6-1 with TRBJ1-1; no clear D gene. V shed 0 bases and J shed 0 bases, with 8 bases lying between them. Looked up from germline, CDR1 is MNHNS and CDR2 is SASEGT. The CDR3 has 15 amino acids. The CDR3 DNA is TGTGCCAGCAGTGAAGCACGGCGGGTGAACACTGAAGCTTTCTTT. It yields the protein CASSEARRVNTEAFF.

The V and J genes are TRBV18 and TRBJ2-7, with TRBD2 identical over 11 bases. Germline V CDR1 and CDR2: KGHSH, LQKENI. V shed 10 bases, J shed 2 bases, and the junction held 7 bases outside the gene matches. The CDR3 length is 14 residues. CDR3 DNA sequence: TGTGCCACTTCGGGACTAGCGGTCCCCTACGAGCAGTACTTC. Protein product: CATSGLAVPYEQYF.

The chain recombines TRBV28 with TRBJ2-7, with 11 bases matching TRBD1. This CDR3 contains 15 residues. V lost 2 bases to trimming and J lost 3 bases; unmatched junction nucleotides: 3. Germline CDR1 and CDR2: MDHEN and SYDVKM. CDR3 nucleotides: TGTGCCAGCAGTTTAGCCGGGACAGGGGGCTACGAGCAGTACTTC. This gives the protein CASSLAGTGGYEQYF. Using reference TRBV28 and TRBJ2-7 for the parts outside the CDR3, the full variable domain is DVKVTQSSRYLVKRTGEKVFLECVQDMDHENMFWYRQDPGLGLRLIYFSYDVKMKEKGDIPEGYSVSREKKERFSLILESASTNQTSMYLCASSLAGTGGYEQYFGPGTRLTVT.

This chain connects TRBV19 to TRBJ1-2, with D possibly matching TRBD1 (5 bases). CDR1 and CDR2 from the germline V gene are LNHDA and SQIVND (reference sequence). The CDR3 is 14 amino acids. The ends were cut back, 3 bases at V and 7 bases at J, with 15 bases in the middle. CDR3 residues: CASSISGAWRGYTF. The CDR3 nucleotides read TGTGCCAGTAGTATTTCCGGGGCTTGGCGTGGCTACACCTTC.

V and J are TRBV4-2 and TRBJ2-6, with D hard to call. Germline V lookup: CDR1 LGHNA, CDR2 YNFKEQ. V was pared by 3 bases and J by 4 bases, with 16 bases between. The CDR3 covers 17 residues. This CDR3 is CASSQSPSRTGANVLTF. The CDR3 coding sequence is TGTGCCAGCAGCCAGTCCCCAAGTCGAACCGGGGCCAACGTCCTGACTTTC.

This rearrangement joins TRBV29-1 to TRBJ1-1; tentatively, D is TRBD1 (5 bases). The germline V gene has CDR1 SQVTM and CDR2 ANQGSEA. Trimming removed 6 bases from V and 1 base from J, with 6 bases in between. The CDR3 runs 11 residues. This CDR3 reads CSVGENTEAFF. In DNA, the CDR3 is TGCAGCGTAGGGGAGAACACTGAAGCTTTCTTT.

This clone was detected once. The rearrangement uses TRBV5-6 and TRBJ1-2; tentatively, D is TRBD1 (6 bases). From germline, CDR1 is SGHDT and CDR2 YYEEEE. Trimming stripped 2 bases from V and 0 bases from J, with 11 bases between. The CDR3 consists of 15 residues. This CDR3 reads CASSFGGRSNYGYTF. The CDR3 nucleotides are TGTGCCAGCAGCTTTGGGGGGCGATCTAACTATGGCTACACCTTC.

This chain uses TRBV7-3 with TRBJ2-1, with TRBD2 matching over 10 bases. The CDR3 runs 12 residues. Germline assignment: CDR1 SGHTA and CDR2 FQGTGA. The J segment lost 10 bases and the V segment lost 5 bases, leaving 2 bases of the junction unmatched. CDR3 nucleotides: TGTGCCAGCAGCAGGACTAGCGGCGAGCAGTTCTTC. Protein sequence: CASSRTSGEQFF.

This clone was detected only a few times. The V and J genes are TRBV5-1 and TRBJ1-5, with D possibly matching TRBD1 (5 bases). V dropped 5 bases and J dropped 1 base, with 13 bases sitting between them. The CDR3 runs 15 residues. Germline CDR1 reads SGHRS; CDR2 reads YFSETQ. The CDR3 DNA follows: TGCGCCAGCAGAGTCGGGTGGGGGAGCAATCAGCCCCAGCATTTT. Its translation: CASRVGWGSNQPQHF.

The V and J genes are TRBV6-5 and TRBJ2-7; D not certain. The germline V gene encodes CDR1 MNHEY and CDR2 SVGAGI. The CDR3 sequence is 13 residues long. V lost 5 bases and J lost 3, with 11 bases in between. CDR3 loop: CASSEAPVYEQYF. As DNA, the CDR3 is TGTGCCAGCAGTGAAGCGCCCGTCTACGAGCAGTACTTC.

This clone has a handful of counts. CDR3 protein: CASSPGQVQWTQYF. CDR3 DNA sequence: TGTGCCAGCTCACCCGGACAGGTCCAGTGGACCCAGTACTTC. This chain links TRBV18 with TRBJ2-5; 7 nucleotides match TRBD1. The V segment lost 3 bases and the J segment 7 bases; nucleotides outside the gene matches: 8. The germline V gene encodes CDR1 KGHSH and CDR2 LQKENI. The CDR3 totals 14 residues.

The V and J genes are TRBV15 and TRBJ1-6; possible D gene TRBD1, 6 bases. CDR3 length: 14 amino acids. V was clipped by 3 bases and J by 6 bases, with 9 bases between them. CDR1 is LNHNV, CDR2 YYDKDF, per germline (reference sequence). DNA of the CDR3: TGTGCCACCAGCAGTACAGGGACTAATTCACCCCTCCACTTT. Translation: CATSSTGTNSPLHF.

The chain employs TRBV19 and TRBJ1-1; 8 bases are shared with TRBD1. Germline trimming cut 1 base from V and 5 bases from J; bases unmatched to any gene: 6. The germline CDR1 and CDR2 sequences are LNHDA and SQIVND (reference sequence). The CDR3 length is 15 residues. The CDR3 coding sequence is TGTGCCAGTAGTATAGTCGGACAGGGTGGGACTGAAGCTTTCTTT. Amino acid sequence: CASSIVGQGGTEAFF.

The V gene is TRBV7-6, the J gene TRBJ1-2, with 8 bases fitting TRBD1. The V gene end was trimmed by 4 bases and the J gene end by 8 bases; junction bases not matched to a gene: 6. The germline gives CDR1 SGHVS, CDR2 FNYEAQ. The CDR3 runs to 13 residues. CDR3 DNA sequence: TGTGCCAGCAGCTCCCGGACAGGGTCAGGCTACACCTTC. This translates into CASSSRTGSGYTF.

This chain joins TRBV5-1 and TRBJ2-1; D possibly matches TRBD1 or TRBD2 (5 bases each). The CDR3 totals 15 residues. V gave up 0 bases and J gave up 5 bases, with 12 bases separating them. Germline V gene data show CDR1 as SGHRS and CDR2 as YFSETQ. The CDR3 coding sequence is TGCGCCAGCAGCTTGGCCGGGGCTAGAGACAATGAGCAGTTCTTC. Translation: CASSLAGARDNEQFF.

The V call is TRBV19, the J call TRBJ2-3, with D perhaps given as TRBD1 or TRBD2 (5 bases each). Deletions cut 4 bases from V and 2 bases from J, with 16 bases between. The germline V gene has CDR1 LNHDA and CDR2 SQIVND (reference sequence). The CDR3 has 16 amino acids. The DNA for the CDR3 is TGTGCCAGTAGTAGACGGGACGCTCCTAACACAGATACGCAGTATTTT. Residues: CASSRRDAPNTDTQYF.

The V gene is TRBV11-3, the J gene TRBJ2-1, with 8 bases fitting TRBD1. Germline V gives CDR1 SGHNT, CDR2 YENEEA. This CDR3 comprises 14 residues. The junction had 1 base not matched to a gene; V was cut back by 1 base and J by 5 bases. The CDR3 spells CASSLGDRNNEQFF. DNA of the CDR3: TGTGCCAGCAGCTTAGGGGACAGGAACAATGAGCAGTTCTTC.

CDR3 sequence (DNA): TGTGCCACCCCCCCCATCGCCCTAGACTACGAGCAGTACGTC. It is translated as CATPPIALDYEQYV. The V call is TRBV27, the J call TRBJ2-7; D remains unclear. Trimming stripped 10 bases from V and 3 bases from J, with 19 bases between. From germline, CDR1 is MNHEY and CDR2 SMNVEV (reference sequence). CDR3 length: 14 residues.

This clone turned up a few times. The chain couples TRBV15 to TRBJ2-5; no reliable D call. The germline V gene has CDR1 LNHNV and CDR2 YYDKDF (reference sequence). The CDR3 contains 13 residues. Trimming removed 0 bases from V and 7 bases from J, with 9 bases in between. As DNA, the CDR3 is TGTGCCACCAGCAGAGACCTGAAGGGGACCCAGTACTTC. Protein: CATSRDLKGTQYF.